These T cell receptor beta chains were read from a single sample in a study of blood T cell repertoires in COVID-19. TCRdb's table, derived via immunoSEQ multiplex PCR, lists solely in-frame clones and lacks some. The table shows roughly 350,000 clones, with approximately 89% occurring only once. Sequenced input: peripheral blood. The receptors were sampled from a woman in her 30s with COVID-19, enrolled during active disease. The CDR3 runs from the conserved cysteine through the conserved F or W. D genes are given only for firm matches.

V	D	J	CDR3	DNA
TRBV5-1	TRBD2	TRBJ2-3	CASSLGLAAITDTQYF	TGCGCCAGCAGCCTAGGACTAGCGGCGATCACAGATACGCAGTATTTT
TRBV5-4	TRBD1	TRBJ2-5	CASSATDREETQYF	TGTGCCAGCAGCGCCACGGACAGGGAAGAGACCCAGTACTTC
TRBV5-5	TRBD1	TRBJ2-7	CASSPGQGGYEQYF	TGTGCCAGCAGCCCGGGACAGGGCGGATACGAGCAGTACTTC
TRBV21-1	.	TRBJ1-6	CASTGCHSPLHF	TGTGCCAGCACAGGGTGCCATTCACCCCTCCACTTT
TRBV19	.	TRBJ2-2	CASSRGGNTGELFF	TGTGCCAGTAGTAGAGGGGGGAACACCGGGGAGCTGTTTTTT
TRBV5-5	.	TRBJ2-1	CASSFGGSGNEQFF	TGTGCCAGCAGCTTCGGGGGTTCTGGAAATGAGCAGTTCTTC
TRBV28	.	TRBJ1-4	CASSLQEFGKLFF	TGTGCCAGCAGTTTACAAGAGTTTGGAAAACTGTTTTTT
TRBV5-1	.	TRBJ1-5	CASSIGHSNQPQHF	TGCGCCAGCAGCATAGGACACTCCAATCAGCCCCAGCATTTT
TRBV5-4	TRBD2	TRBJ2-7	CASSLDLAVHYEQYF	TGTGCCAGCAGCTTGGATCTAGCGGTGCACTACGAGCAGTACTTC
TRBV12-3/TRBV12-4	TRBD1	TRBJ1-4	CASQSGGEKLFF	TGTGCCAGCCAATCAGGGGGTGAAAAACTGTTTTTT
TRBV7-2	TRBD2	TRBJ2-2	CASSSPSGSLTGELFF	TGTGCCAGCAGCTCCCCCAGCGGGAGTCTCACCGGGGAGCTGTTTTTT